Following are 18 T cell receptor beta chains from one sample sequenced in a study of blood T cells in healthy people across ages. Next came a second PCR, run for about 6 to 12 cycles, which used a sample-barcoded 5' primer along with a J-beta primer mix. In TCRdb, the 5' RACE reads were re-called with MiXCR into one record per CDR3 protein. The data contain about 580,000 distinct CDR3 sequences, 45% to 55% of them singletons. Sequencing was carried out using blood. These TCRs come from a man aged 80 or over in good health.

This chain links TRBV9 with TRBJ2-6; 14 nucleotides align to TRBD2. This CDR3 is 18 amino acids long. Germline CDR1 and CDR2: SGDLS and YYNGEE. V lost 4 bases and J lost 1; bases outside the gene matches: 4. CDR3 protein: CASSPRLAGGSGANVLTF. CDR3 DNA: TGTGCCAGCAGCCCGAGACTAGCGGGAGGGTCTGGGGCCAACGTCCTGACTTTC.

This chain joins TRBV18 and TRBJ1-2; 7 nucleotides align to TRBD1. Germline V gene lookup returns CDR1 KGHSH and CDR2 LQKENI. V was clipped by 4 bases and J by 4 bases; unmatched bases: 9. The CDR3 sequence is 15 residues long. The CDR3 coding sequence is TGTGCCAGCTCACTTGACCAGGGACAGACCTATGGCTACACCTTC. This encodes CASSLDQGQTYGYTF.

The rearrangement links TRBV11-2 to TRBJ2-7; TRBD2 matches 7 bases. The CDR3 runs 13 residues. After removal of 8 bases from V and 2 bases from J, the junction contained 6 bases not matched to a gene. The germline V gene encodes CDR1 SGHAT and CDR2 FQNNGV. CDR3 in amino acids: CASAPGTTYEQYF. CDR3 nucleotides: TGTGCCAGCGCGCCCGGGACTACCTACGAGCAGTACTTC. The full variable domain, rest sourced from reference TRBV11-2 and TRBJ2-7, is EAGVAQSPRYKIIEKRQSVAFWCNPISGHATLYWYQQILGQGPKLLIQFQNNGVVDDSQLPKDRFSAERLKGVDSTLKIQPAKLEDSAVYLCASAPGTTYEQYFGPGTRLTVT.

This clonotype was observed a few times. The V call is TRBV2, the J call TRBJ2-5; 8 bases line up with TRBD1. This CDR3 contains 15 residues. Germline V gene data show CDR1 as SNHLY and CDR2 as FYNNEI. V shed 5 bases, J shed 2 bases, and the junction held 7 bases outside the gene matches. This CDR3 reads CASSTDRGSQETQYF. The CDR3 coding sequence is TGTGCCAGCAGTACAGACAGGGGTAGTCAAGAGACCCAGTACTTC. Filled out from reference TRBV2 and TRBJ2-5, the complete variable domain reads EPEVTQTPSHQVTQMGQEVILRCVPISNHLYFYWYRQILGQKVEFLVSFYNNEISEKSEIFDDQFSVERPDGSNFTLKIRSTKLEDSAMYFCASSTDRGSQETQYFGPGTRLLVL.

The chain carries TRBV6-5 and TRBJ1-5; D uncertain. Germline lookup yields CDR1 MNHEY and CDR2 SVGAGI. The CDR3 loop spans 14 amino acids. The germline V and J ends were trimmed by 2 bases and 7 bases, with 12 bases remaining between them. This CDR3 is CASSYLRGDQPQHF. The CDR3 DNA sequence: TGTGCCAGCAGTTACCTCCGGGGAGACCAGCCCCAGCATTTT.

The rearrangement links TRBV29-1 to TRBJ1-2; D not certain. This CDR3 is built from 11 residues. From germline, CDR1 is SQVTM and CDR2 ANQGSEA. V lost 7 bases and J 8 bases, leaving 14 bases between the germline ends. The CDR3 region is CSAYRGGGYTF. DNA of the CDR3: TGCAGCGCTTACAGAGGCGGCGGCTACACCTTC.

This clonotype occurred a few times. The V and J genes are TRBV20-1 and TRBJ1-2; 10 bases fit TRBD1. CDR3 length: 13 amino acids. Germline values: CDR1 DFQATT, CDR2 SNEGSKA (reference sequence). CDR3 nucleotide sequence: TGCAGCTACGATCGACAGGGGGCGCATGGCTACACCTTC. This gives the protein CSYDRQGAHGYTF.

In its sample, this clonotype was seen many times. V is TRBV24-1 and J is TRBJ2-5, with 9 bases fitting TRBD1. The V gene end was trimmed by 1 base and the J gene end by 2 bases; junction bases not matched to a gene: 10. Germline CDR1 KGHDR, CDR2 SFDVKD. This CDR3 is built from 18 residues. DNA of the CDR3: TGTGCCACCAGTGATTTCTCCGGACAGGGGCCTGTTCAAGAGACCCAGTACTTC. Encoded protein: CATSDFSGQGPVQETQYF.

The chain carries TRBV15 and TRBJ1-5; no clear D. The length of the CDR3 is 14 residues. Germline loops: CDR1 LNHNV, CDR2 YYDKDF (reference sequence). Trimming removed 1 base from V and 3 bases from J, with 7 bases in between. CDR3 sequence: CATSRAGNNQPQHF. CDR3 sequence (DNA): TGTGCCACCAGCAGAGCGGGGAACAATCAGCCCCAGCATTTT. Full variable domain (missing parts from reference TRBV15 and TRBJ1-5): DAMVIQNPRYQVTQFGKPVTLSCSQTLNHNVMYWYQQKSSQAPKLLFHYYDKDFNNEADTPDNFQSRRPNTSFCFLDIRSPGLGDTAMYLCATSRAGNNQPQHFGDGTRLSIL.

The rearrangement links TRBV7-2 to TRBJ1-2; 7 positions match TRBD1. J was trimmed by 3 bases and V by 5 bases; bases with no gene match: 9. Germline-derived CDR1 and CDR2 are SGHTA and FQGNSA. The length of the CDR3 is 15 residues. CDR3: CASSGGSGGDYGYTF. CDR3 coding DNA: TGTGCCAGCAGCGGGGGATCAGGGGGGGACTATGGCTACACCTTC.

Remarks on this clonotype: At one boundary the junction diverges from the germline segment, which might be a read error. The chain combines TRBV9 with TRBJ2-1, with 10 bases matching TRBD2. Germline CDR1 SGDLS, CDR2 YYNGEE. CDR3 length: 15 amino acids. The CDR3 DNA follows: TGTGCCAGCAGTGCGCTAGCGGGGGACTACAATGAGCAGTTATTC. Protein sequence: CASSALAGDYNEQLF.

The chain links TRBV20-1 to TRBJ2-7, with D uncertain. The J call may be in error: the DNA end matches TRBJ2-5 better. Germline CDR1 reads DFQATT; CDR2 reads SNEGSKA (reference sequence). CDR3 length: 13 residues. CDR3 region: CSARPTEPETQYF. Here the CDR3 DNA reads TGCAGTGCTAGACCCACAGAACCAGAGACCCAGTACTTC.

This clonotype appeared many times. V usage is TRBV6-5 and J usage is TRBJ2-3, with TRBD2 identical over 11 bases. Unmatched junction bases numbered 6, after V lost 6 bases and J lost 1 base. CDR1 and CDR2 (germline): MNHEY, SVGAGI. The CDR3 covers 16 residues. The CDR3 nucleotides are TGTGCCAGCAGCACTAGCGGGAGCTTTGGCACAGATACGCAGTATTTT. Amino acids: CASSTSGSFGTDTQYF.

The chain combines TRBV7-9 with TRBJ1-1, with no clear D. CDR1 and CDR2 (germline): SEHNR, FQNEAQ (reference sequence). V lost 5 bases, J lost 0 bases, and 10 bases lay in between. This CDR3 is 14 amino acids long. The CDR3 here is CASSAIGVNTEAFF. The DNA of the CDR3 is TGTGCCAGCAGCGCAATCGGCGTGAACACTGAAGCTTTCTTT.

CDR3 sequence: CSARDKYEQFF. The DNA for the CDR3 is TGCAGTGCTAGAGATAAGTATGAGCAGTTCTTC. V usage is TRBV20-1 and J usage is TRBJ2-1; D is undetermined. V shed 0 bases and J shed 8 bases, with 5 bases lying between them. The CDR3 runs to 11 residues. Germline lookup yields CDR1 DFQATT and CDR2 SNEGSKA (reference sequence).

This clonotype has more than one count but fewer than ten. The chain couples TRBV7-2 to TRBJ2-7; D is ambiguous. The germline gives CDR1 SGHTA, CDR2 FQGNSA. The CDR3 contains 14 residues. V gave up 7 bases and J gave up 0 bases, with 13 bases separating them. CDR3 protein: CASTNSPLSYEQYF. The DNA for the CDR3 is TGTGCCAGCACCAACTCCCCCCTCTCCTACGAGCAGTACTTC.

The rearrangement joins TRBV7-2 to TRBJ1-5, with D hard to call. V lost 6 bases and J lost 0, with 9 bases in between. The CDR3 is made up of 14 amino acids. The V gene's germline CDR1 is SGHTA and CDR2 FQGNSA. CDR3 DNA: TGTGCCAGCAGTACAACCTATAGCAATCAGCCCCAGCATTTT. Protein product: CASSTTYSNQPQHF.

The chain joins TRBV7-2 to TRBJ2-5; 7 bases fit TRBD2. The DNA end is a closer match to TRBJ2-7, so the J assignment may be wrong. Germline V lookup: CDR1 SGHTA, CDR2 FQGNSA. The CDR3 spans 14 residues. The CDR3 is CASSWDGGISEQYF. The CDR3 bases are TGTGCCAGCAGCTGGGACGGGGGGATTAGCGAGCAGTACTTC.